This TCR beta chain was documented in a study of CD8+ T cells in alopecia areata. Study results and limitations: Resident alphabeta T-cell populations of normal skin are likewise subject to sequencing in scalp samples. Clonality in lesional scalp, especially alopecia totalis/universalis, exceeded that of normal scalp.

Once RNA had been extracted, it was reverse transcribed into cDNA to act as the sequencing template. Using immunoSEQ multiplex PCR, the repertoire was profiled, and TCRdb retains in-frame clones only, with some absent. Counted here are fewer than 250,000 clones, more than 55% occurring once; the ten biggest clones make up 0.69%. Notes on this clone: The antigen is not known.

The V gene lost 0 bases and the J gene lost 0 bases, with 10 bases spanning the gap. The germline CDR1 and CDR2 sequences are SGDLS and YYNGEE. This CDR3 is 15 amino acids long. Treatment: oral pan-JAK inhibitor, 5-10 mg twice daily. The sample consisted of CD4+ T cells sorted from blood, taken at week 4, from a patient treated with tofacitinib. The sequence derives from a human donor with alopecia areata. The V call is TRBV9, the J call TRBJ2-7, with D unclear. The CDR3 loop is CASSVDPGYSYEQYF. In DNA form, the CDR3 reads TGTGCCAGCAGCGTAGACCCGGGTTACTCCTACGAGCAGTACTTC.